This T cell receptor (delta chain) appears in the sequencing data of a study of γδ T cells in repeated Plasmodium falciparum infection. Study context: Malian children with intense seasonal malaria exposure were compared with matched Australian children. Findings and caveats of the study: Over time and infection, Vgamma9/Vdelta2+ repertoires remained highly stable and polyclonal.

TRG and TRD sequences were obtained from every sorted gammadelta sample. TCRdb re-called the multiplex PCR reads through CATT. This table holds 90,000 or so delta-chain clones, 0.95% to 1% found once. To note about this clone: Its specificity is not known. The mismatch at residue 12 between this DNA's translation and the TCRdb protein of a much larger clone likely reflects a read error; the protein shown is translated from the DNA.

Vgamma9/Vdelta2+ and Vdelta2-negative gammadelta T cells were flow-sorted from PBMC for bulk sequencing. Germline V lookup: CDR1 TSWWSYY, CDR2 QGS. The CDR3 totals 19 residues. Trimming took 5 bases from V and 0 from J, leaving 25 bases between them. The source of this sequence is a pool of human donors (malaria-infected and uninfected, not separated). The sample consisted of gamma-delta T cells from blood. The chain couples TRDV1 to TRDJ1, with D perhaps matching TRDD3 (6 bases). TCRdb is silent on the J gene; assignment here came from matching the DNA to germline. CDR3: CALGRRSKQVGAYTDKLIF. As DNA, the CDR3 is TGTGCTCTTGGGAGACGTTCCAAACAGGTGGGGGCTTACACCGATAAACTCATCTTT.